Following are 26 T cell receptor beta chains from one sample sequenced in a study of T cells in Graves' hyperthyroidism and ophthalmopathy. TCR beta CDR3 regions were amplified from RNA. The HTBI primer set served for first-round RT-PCR of the TCR CDR3. TCRdb fed the multiplex PCR reads into MiXCR, producing one record per CDR3 protein. The data hold roughly 550,000 distinct CDR3 sequences, with around 15% observed a single time. The specimen was blood. These receptor sequences come from a woman between 25 and 40 years old with Graves' ophthalmopathy.

This clonotype was detected many times. The chain recombines TRBV12-3 or TRBV12-4 with TRBJ2-7; no reliable D call. The ends were cut back, 6 bases at V and 0 bases at J, with 9 bases in the middle. The CDR3 runs 13 residues. CDR3 region: CASSVDISYEQYF. The CDR3 DNA follows: TGTGCCAGCAGCGTAGATATCTCCTACGAGCAGTACTTC.

This clonotype was counted at least ten times. The chain uses TRBV5-1 and TRBJ1-1, with TRBD1 as a possible D gene (6 bases). The CDR3 runs to 14 residues. CDR1 and CDR2 (germline): SGHRS, YFSETQ. Between the trimmed V and J ends, which lost 4 bases and 3 bases, there was a span of 13 bases. The CDR3 sequence: CASSPTGSDTEAFF. The CDR3 nucleotides are TGCGCCAGCAGCCCGACAGGTAGTGACACTGAAGCTTTCTTT.

Ten or more counts support this clonotype. V usage is TRBV28 and J usage is TRBJ1-1; D may be TRBD1 (6 bases). This CDR3 spans 14 amino acids. Deletions cut 7 bases from V and 3 bases from J, with 15 bases between. Germline lookup yields CDR1 MDHEN and CDR2 SYDVKM. CDR3 coding DNA: TGTGCCAGCACCGTCGGGAACAGGGACACTGAAGCTTTCTTT. Its protein is CASTVGNRDTEAFF. The variable domain in full, with the rest retrieved from reference TRBV28 and TRBJ1-1, is DVKVTQSSRYLVKRTGEKVFLECVQDMDHENMFWYRQDPGLGLRLIYFSYDVKMKEKGDIPEGYSVSREKKERFSLILESASTNQTSMYLCASTVGNRDTEAFFGQGTRLTVV.

A few counts support this clonotype. The chain links TRBV13 to TRBJ2-7; no definite D call. V was pared by 1 base and J by 4 bases, with 8 bases between. CDR1 is PRHDT, CDR2 FYEKMQ, per germline (reference sequence). The CDR3 loop spans 13 amino acids. The CDR3: CASSLEEKYEQYF. The DNA of the CDR3 is TGTGCCAGCAGCTTAGAGGAAAAATACGAGCAGTACTTC.

This clonotype was counted many times. The rearrangement links TRBV4-2 to TRBJ1-6; 10 bases line up with TRBD1. The CDR3 totals 18 residues. CDR1 LGHNA and CDR2 YNFKEQ come from the germline V gene. V shed 3 bases and J 7 bases; nucleotides not matched to a gene: 12. CDR3 in amino acids: CASSHEGWGQGINSPLHF. The CDR3 bases are TGTGCCAGCAGCCACGAGGGTTGGGGACAGGGGATCAATTCACCCCTCCACTTT.

This clonotype was recorded at least ten times. V and J are TRBV28 and TRBJ2-1, with a possible D match to TRBD1 (6 bases). The CDR3 is 17 residues long. The germline V gene has CDR1 MDHEN and CDR2 SYDVKM. Trimming removed 6 bases from V and 9 bases from J, with 27 bases in between. In DNA, the CDR3 is TGTGCCAGCAGCCCACCCAGGCCGGGACAATGGTCGGGTGAGCAGTTCTTC. It is translated as CASSPPRPGQWSGEQFF.

This clonotype was seen ten or more times. The rearrangement links TRBV7-9 to TRBJ1-1; D uncertain. The CDR3 consists of 14 residues. Trimming left V 1 base short and J 3 bases short, with 9 bases between. Looked up from germline, CDR1 is SEHNR and CDR2 is FQNEAQ (reference sequence). The chain's CDR3 is CASSLVSGYTEAFF. The CDR3 nucleotides read TGTGCCAGCAGCTTAGTCTCCGGCTACACTGAAGCTTTCTTT.

This clonotype has at least ten counts. This chain connects TRBV20-1 to TRBJ1-5; D perhaps matches TRBD1 (6 bases). Trimming stripped 6 bases from V and 3 bases from J, with 15 bases between. Germline loops: CDR1 DFQATT, CDR2 SNEGSKA (reference sequence). This CDR3 has 14 amino acids. The CDR3 DNA follows: TGCAGTGCGGGGGGGGCCGAAACCAATCAGCCCCAGCATTTT. Translating gives CSAGGAETNQPQHF.

This clonotype was counted ten times or more. For the CDR3, the DNA is TGTGCCAGCAGTTTAGCGGCAGGGGGGAACACTGAAGCTTTCTTT. It yields the protein CASSLAAGGNTEAFF. This rearrangement joins TRBV12-3 or TRBV12-4 to TRBJ1-1; 7 bases line up with TRBD1. Trimming removed 0 bases from V and 1 base from J; junction bases left unmatched: 2. The CDR3 covers 15 residues.

This chain uses TRBV19 with TRBJ1-1; TRBD1 matches 8 bases. Trimming removed 5 bases from V and 5 bases from J; junction bases left unmatched: 13. CDR3 length: 16 amino acids. Per germline, CDR1 LNHDA and CDR2 SQIVND (reference sequence). The CDR3 DNA reads TGTGCCAGTAGTCAAGGACAGGGTCCCAGGGAAACTGAAGCTTTCTTT. This translates into CASSQGQGPRETEAFF.

This clonotype was picked up a small number of times. The chain has TRBV15 and TRBJ1-2; D not resolved. CDR1 and CDR2 from the germline V gene are LNHNV and YYDKDF (reference sequence). This CDR3 has 13 residues. Trimming stripped 6 bases from V and 6 bases from J, with 14 bases between. The CDR3 here is CATRSWGGDGYTF. The CDR3 coding sequence is TGTGCCACCAGGTCGTGGGGTGGGGATGGCTACACCTTC.

V and J are TRBV20-1 and TRBJ2-7; 10 bases agree with TRBD2. Trimming removed 3 bases from V and 2 bases from J; junction bases left unmatched: 4. The CDR3 length is 14 residues. Germline-derived CDR1 and CDR2 are DFQATT and SNEGSKA (reference sequence). Here the CDR3 reads CSARPSGGTYEQYF. In nucleotides, the CDR3 is TGCAGTGCTAGGCCTAGCGGGGGCACCTACGAGCAGTACTTC.

A word on this clonotype: Germline and junction disagree at one end, which may indicate a read error. This sequence joins TRBV12-3 or TRBV12-4 and TRBJ2-1; perhaps D is TRBD1 or TRBD2 (7 bases each). The CDR3 length is 18 residues. The CDR3 DNA follows: TGTGCCAGCAGTTTCGGGGGGCTACCGGGACAGCAATACAGTGAGCAGTTCTTC. It translates to CASSFGGLPGQQYSEQFF.

The V gene is TRBV27, the J gene TRBJ2-1; 7 nucleotides agree with TRBD2. The J call may be incorrect, as the DNA end agrees better with TRBJ2-7. Germline-derived CDR1 and CDR2 are MNHEY and SMNVEV (reference sequence). The CDR3 has 15 residues. CDR3 DNA: TGTGCCAGCCGTAGCGGGCTGAGCTCCTACAGTGAGCAGTACTTC. This sequence encodes CASRSGLSSYSEQYF.

Details on this clonotype: A single base separates this from a much larger clone, so it may be a read error. The chain uses TRBV28 and TRBJ1-4; TRBD1 is a possible D gene (6 bases). Looked up from germline, CDR1 is MDHEN and CDR2 is SYDVKM. This CDR3 comprises 15 residues. Trimming cost V 3 bases and J 6 bases, with 14 bases left between them. The CDR3 here is CASSFLGHRHEKLFF. Written as DNA, the CDR3 is TGTGCCAGCAGTTTTCTGGGACACCGACATGAAAAACTGTTTTTT. The full variable domain, rest sourced from reference TRBV28 and TRBJ1-4, is DVKVTQSSRYLVKRTGEKVFLECVQDMDHENMFWYRQDPGLGLRLIYFSYDVKMKEKGDIPEGYSVSREKKERFSLILESASTNQTSMYLCASSFLGHRHEKLFFGSGTQLSVL.

This clonotype was recorded many times. The gene calls are TRBV7-2 and TRBJ2-7, with TRBD1 matching 9 bases. The CDR3 is 19 residues long. CDR1 is SGHTA and CDR2 is FQGNSA in the germline V gene. The J segment lost 3 bases and the V segment lost 1 base, leaving 16 bases of the junction unmatched. The chain's CDR3 is CASSLGLVSGTGIGYEQYF. The CDR3 nucleotides are TGTGCCAGCAGCTTAGGCCTAGTTTCCGGGACAGGGATAGGCTACGAGCAGTACTTC.

The sample holds many counts of this clonotype. The chain employs TRBV5-1 and TRBJ2-7; the match to TRBD2 covers 11 bases. Germline V gene data show CDR1 as SGHRS and CDR2 as YFSETQ. V was clipped by 1 base and J by 4 bases; unmatched bases: 1. The CDR3 is 14 residues long. DNA for the CDR3: TGCGCCAGCAGCTTGCTAGCGGGAGGATACGAGCAGTACTTC. Its translation is CASSLLAGGYEQYF.

This clonotype was seen repeatedly, ten times or more. V usage is TRBV20-1 and J usage is TRBJ1-1; D is unclear. The ends were cut back, 5 bases at V and 5 bases at J, with 18 bases in the middle. CDR3 length: 14 amino acids. Germline V CDR1 and CDR2: DFQATT, SNEGSKA (reference sequence). The DNA for the CDR3 is TGCAGTGCTCAGAGCCGGAATATAAGGACTGAAGCTTTCTTT. Its protein is CSAQSRNIRTEAFF.

Concerning this clonotype itself: A read error may produce the germline difference seen at one junction end. The rearrangement joins TRBV6-1 to TRBJ1-4; D may be TRBD1 (6 bases). The germline gives CDR1 MNHNS, CDR2 SASEGT. The CDR3 has 14 residues. CDR3 in amino acids: CDSSDIQGSEKLFF. CDR3 DNA sequence: TGTGACAGCAGTGATATACAGGGAAGTGAAAAACTGTTTTTT.

This clonotype was seen only a few times. The chain employs TRBV5-1 and TRBJ2-7; weak D call: TRBD2 (6 bases). Looked up from germline, CDR1 is SGHRS and CDR2 is YFSETQ. V was clipped by 4 bases and J by 0 bases, with 14 bases between them. The CDR3 spans 15 residues. The CDR3 spells CASSDKAGSSYEQYF. As DNA, the CDR3 is TGCGCCAGCAGCGATAAAGCGGGTAGCTCCTACGAGCAGTACTTC.

The sample holds a few counts of this clonotype. This chain connects TRBV7-2 to TRBJ2-7; D gene uncertain. Germline CDR1 reads SGHTA; CDR2 reads FQGNSA. This CDR3 has 13 amino acids. The germline V and J ends were trimmed by 1 base and 7 bases, with 11 bases remaining between them. CDR3 sequence reads: CASSLGLVREQYF. In DNA, the CDR3 is TGTGCCAGCAGCTTAGGGTTGGTGAGGGAGCAGTACTTC.

The chain carries TRBV9 and TRBJ2-7; D tentatively fits TRBD1 or TRBD2 (6 bases each). The germline gives CDR1 SGDLS, CDR2 YYNGEE. The CDR3 spans 14 residues. V was trimmed by 0 bases and J by 4 bases, leaving 11 bases between them. The CDR3 bases are TGTGCCAGCAGCGTAGCACCGGGGGCGTACGAGCAGTACTTC. This sequence encodes CASSVAPGAYEQYF.

As concerns this clonotype: A read error is possible here, since a much larger clone lies one base away. The rearrangement links TRBV19 to TRBJ1-1; 8 bases align to TRBD1. This CDR3 region has 13 residues. The germline gives CDR1 LNHDA, CDR2 SQIVND (reference sequence). In DNA, the CDR3 is TGTGCCAGTAGTATCGGACAGGGAACTGGAGCTTTCTTT. Protein product: CASSIGQGTGAFF.

This rearrangement joins TRBV4-1 to TRBJ2-7; a possible D gene is TRBD1 (6 bases). Trimming took off 3 bases at V and 5 bases at J, with 14 bases between the two ends. Germline CDR1 and CDR2: MGHRA and YSYEKL. This CDR3 has 14 amino acids. CDR3 nucleotide sequence: TGCGCCAGCAGCCAGCCTACAGGGATCCACGAGCAGTACTTC. This encodes CASSQPTGIHEQYF.

V and J are TRBV5-8 and TRBJ2-1, with 12 bases that match TRBD2. V dropped 5 bases and J dropped 8; count of bases not matched to a gene: 8. Germline V gene data show CDR1 as SGHTS and CDR2 as YDEGEE. The CDR3 has 15 residues. Written as DNA, the CDR3 is TGTGCCAGCAGTTGGACTAGCGGGGACCTTTATGAGCAGTTCTTC. It encodes CASSWTSGDLYEQFF.

This clonotype was seen at least ten times. This chain joins TRBV12-3 or TRBV12-4 and TRBJ2-1; TRBD2 matches at 9 bases. This CDR3 is built from 16 residues. V lost 0 bases, J lost 5 bases, and 5 bases stayed unmatched. The CDR3 bases are TGTGCCAGCAGTTTAGCTGGCCTAGCGGGGCACAATGAGCAGTTCTTC. It codes for CASSLAGLAGHNEQFF.